The source of this T cell receptor (beta chain) is a study of early T cells in non-severe SARS-CoV-2 infection. The overall study: Bulk RNA isolated from unsorted whole blood underwent sequencing; chains were not paired.

TCRdb passed the 5' RACE reads through MiXCR, listing each CDR3 protein once. The data show tens of thousands of distinct CDR3 sequences, 5.5% to 6.5% seen once. Germline CDR1 MNHNS, CDR2 SASEGT. CDR3 length: 15 residues. The ends were cut back, 3 bases at V and 8 bases at J, with 17 bases in the middle. This clonotype was observed at least ten times. The source of this sequence is an adult who was a healthcare worker with PCR-confirmed SARS-CoV-2 infection or an uninfected control (not recorded which). The chain has TRBV6-1 and TRBJ2-1, with unresolved D. The sequencing sample was made of whole blood. The CDR3 DNA is TGTGCCAGCAGTGACGCCTACGGTTCGGTGTATGAGCAGTTCTTC. It codes for CASSDAYGSVYEQFF.